A single sample gave rise to the 24 T cell receptor beta chains below, sequenced in a study of T cell responses to AZD1222 COVID-19 vaccine. Only in-frame clones appear in the TCRdb table, and some are missing; sequencing was by immunoSEQ multiplex PCR. The repertoire holds approximately 140,000 clones, with almost 90% as singletons. The input for sequencing was peripheral blood, taken 28 days after the second AZD1222 dose. The receptors derive from an adult who received the AZD1222 COVID-19 vaccine.

The gene calls are TRBV10-3 and TRBJ2-3; TRBD2 might be the D (5 bases). CDR1 ENHRY and CDR2 SYGVKD come from the germline V gene. The length of the CDR3 is 12 residues. V dropped 6 bases and J dropped 5 bases, with 9 bases sitting between them. CDR3 in amino acids: CAIRAGEDTQYF. CDR3 nucleotide sequence: TGTGCCATCAGGGCCGGGGAAGATACGCAGTATTTT.

This clone came up once. The CDR3 nucleotides read TGTGCCATCAGTGAGTCCATGAACAATGAGCAGTTCTTC. This translates into CAISESMNNEQFF. The chain uses TRBV10-3 and TRBJ2-1; unclear D gene. The CDR3 loop spans 13 amino acids. Trimming stripped 0 bases from V and 5 bases from J, with 5 bases between. Germline lookup yields CDR1 ENHRY and CDR2 SYGVKD.

V and J are TRBV6-6 and TRBJ1-1, with D unresolved. This CDR3 spans 12 amino acids. V was pared by 2 bases and J by 0 bases, with 1 base between. Looked up from germline, CDR1 is MNHNY and CDR2 is SVGAGI (reference sequence). The CDR3 DNA sequence: TGTGCCAGCAGTTACGTGAACACTGAAGCTTTCTTT. This translates into CASSYVNTEAFF.

This clone was counted between two and nine times. An end of the junction differs from the germline gene, which may be a read error. The rearrangement links TRBV6-5 to TRBJ1-2; no firm D call. CDR3 length equals 12 residues. CDR1 is MNHEY and CDR2 is SVGAGI in the germline V gene. The CDR3: CASSYSLVPVSF. CDR3 DNA: TGTGCCAGCAGTTACTCCTTGGTGCCGGTGTCCTTC.

The genes are TRBV7-2 and TRBJ1-5, with D unresolved. Germline V gene data show CDR1 as SGHTA and CDR2 as FQGNSA. V was clipped by 3 bases and J by 2 bases, with 14 bases between them. The CDR3 loop spans 16 amino acids. This chain's CDR3 is CASSLRQPSGNQPQHF. As DNA, the CDR3 is TGTGCCAGCAGCTTGAGACAACCTTCGGGCAATCAGCCCCAGCATTTT. Based on the CDR3 plus reference TRBV7-2 and TRBJ1-5, the full variable domain is GAGVSQSPSNKVTEKGKDVELRCDPISGHTALYWYRQSLGQGLEFLIYFQGNSAPDKSGLPSDRFSAERTGGSVSTLTIQRTQQEDSAVYLCASSLRQPSGNQPQHFGDGTRLSIL.

The J gene is TRBJ1-5, the V gene TRBV6-5; 7 positions match TRBD1. Germline trimming cut 0 bases from V and 6 bases from J; bases unmatched to any gene: 2. The CDR3 loop spans 14 amino acids. Germline values: CDR1 MNHEY, CDR2 SVGAGI. This CDR3 reads CASSYSQGGQPQHF. CDR3 nucleotides: TGTGCCAGCAGTTACTCCCAGGGGGGTCAGCCCCAGCATTTT.

The chain couples TRBV28 to TRBJ1-2; weak D call: TRBD1 (5 bases). Per germline, CDR1 MDHEN and CDR2 SYDVKM. The CDR3 covers 13 residues. V was cut by 7 bases and J by 0 bases, with 9 bases left in between. CDR3 loop: CASTSDTNYGYTF. In DNA form, the CDR3 reads TGTGCCAGCACCTCGGACACTAACTATGGCTACACCTTC.

The V call is TRBV2, the J call TRBJ2-4; D is undetermined. V was clipped by 4 bases and J by 0 bases, with 13 bases between them. CDR1 is SNHLY, CDR2 FYNNEI, per germline. The CDR3 totals 16 residues. The CDR3: CASSGMDQLAKNIQYF. The CDR3 coding sequence is TGTGCCAGCAGTGGAATGGATCAACTAGCCAAAAACATTCAGTACTTC.

The rearrangement uses TRBV7-9 and TRBJ1-2; D ambiguous. This CDR3 region has 13 residues. The V end lost 2 bases, the J end lost 4 bases, and 8 bases lay between the germline ends. Germline CDR1 SEHNR, CDR2 FQNEAQ (reference sequence). CDR3 protein: CASSLIPPYGYTF. Here the CDR3 DNA reads TGTGCCAGCAGCTTAATCCCTCCCTATGGCTACACCTTC.

Regarding this clone: Other nucleotide sequences from this sample produce the same CDR3. CDR3 region: CASSLGTGSGNTIYF. The CDR3 DNA reads as TGTGCCAGCAGTTTAGGGACAGGGTCTGGAAACACCATATATTTT. The chain combines TRBV27 with TRBJ1-3; 9 bases agree with TRBD1. Per the germline V gene, CDR1 is MNHEY and CDR2 is SMNVEV (reference sequence). V shed 2 bases and J 1 base; nucleotides not matched to a gene: 0. The CDR3 is made up of 15 amino acids.

V is TRBV7-9 and J is TRBJ1-2, with D perhaps TRBD1 (6 bases). Per germline, CDR1 SEHNR and CDR2 FQNEAQ (reference sequence). Between the trimmed V and J ends, which lost 5 bases and 6 bases, there was a span of 22 bases. This CDR3 has 16 residues. This chain's CDR3 is CASSPTGQKPSDGYTF. The CDR3 DNA reads as TGTGCCAGCAGCCCCACTGGACAGAAGCCCAGCGATGGCTACACCTTC.

The J gene is TRBJ2-7, the V gene TRBV6-6; D may be TRBD2 (6 bases). Trimming cost V 2 bases and J 6 bases, with 11 bases left between them. The CDR3 has 13 amino acids. The V gene's germline CDR1 is MNHNY and CDR2 SVGAGI (reference sequence). Written as DNA, the CDR3 is TGTGCCAGCAGTTACAATTGGAGGGGCGAGCAGTACTTC. Encoded protein: CASSYNWRGEQYF.

This chain connects TRBV20-1 to TRBJ2-7, with TRBD2 identical over 9 bases. The V gene's germline CDR1 is DFQATT and CDR2 SNEGSKA (reference sequence). This CDR3 region has 14 residues. The J segment lost 3 bases and the V segment lost 3 bases, leaving 6 bases of the junction unmatched. The CDR3 is CSASSLAGFYEQYV. The CDR3 DNA reads TGCAGTGCTAGTAGCCTAGCGGGGTTCTACGAGCAGTACGTC.

V gene TRBV6-1 combines with J gene TRBJ2-3, with 9 bases matching TRBD2. Germline trimming cut 2 bases from V and 5 bases from J; bases unmatched to any gene: 8. The germline gives CDR1 MNHNS, CDR2 SASEGT. The CDR3 sequence is 16 residues long. CDR3 sequence reads: CASSEFGGRGGDTQYF. CDR3 DNA: TGTGCCAGCAGTGAATTTGGCGGGAGGGGGGGAGATACGCAGTATTTT.

The chain couples TRBV7-3 to TRBJ2-1; 13 nucleotides line up with TRBD2. CDR1 is SGHTA, CDR2 FQGTGA, per germline. The trim removed 5 bases at V and 7 bases at J, leaving 8 bases unmatched. The CDR3 covers 16 residues. In DNA, the CDR3 is TGTGCCAGCAGCGCCCCGACTAGCGGGAGGACGAATGAGCAGTTCTTC. Translation gives CASSAPTSGRTNEQFF. Full variable domain (missing parts from reference TRBV7-3 and TRBJ2-1): GAGVSQTPSNKVTEKGKYVELRCDPISGHTALYWYRQSLGQGPEFLIYFQGTGAADDSGLPNDRFFAVRPEGSVSTLKIQRTERGDSAVYLCASSAPTSGRTNEQFFGPGTRLTVL.

V usage is TRBV5-4 and J usage is TRBJ2-6; perhaps TRBD1 as D (7 bases). V was clipped by 0 bases and J by 1 base, with 11 bases between them. The CDR3 consists of 17 residues. The germline V gene encodes CDR1 SGHNT and CDR2 YYREEE (reference sequence). In nucleotides, the CDR3 is TGTGCCAGCAGCTTGGTGGCAGGGGGGTCTGGGGCCAACGTCCTGACTTTC. It translates to CASSLVAGGSGANVLTF.

The V and J genes are TRBV24-1 and TRBJ1-3, with no clear D. V was shortened by 9 bases and J by 0 bases, with 14 bases between the two germline ends. This CDR3 has 15 amino acids. Looked up from germline, CDR1 is KGHDR and CDR2 is SFDVKD. The CDR3 spells CATQDGVNSGNTIYF. For the CDR3, the DNA is TGTGCCACCCAGGACGGGGTAAACTCTGGAAACACCATATATTTT.

The V and J genes are TRBV4-2 and TRBJ1-5; D is perhaps TRBD1 (5 bases). This CDR3 spans 16 amino acids. The V and J ends lost 1 base and 0 bases respectively, with 10 bases between them. Germline-derived CDR1 and CDR2 are LGHNA and YNFKEQ. The CDR3 protein is CASSQAQTASNQPQHF. The CDR3 region has the DNA TGTGCCAGCAGCCAAGCTCAGACAGCTAGCAATCAGCCCCAGCATTTT.

The CDR3 sequence is CASSWGQGASGNTIYF. In DNA, the CDR3 is TGTGCCAGCAGCTGGGGACAGGGGGCCTCTGGAAACACCATATATTTT. The chain employs TRBV5-6 and TRBJ1-3; 12 nucleotides agree with TRBD1. Germline lookup yields CDR1 SGHDT and CDR2 YYEEEE. After removal of 3 bases from V and 0 bases from J, the junction contained 1 base not matched to a gene. The CDR3 covers 16 residues.

The chain has TRBV30 and TRBJ1-4, with unresolved D. The CDR3 has 14 residues. V was cut by 3 bases and J by 7 bases, with 15 bases left in between. CDR1 is GTSNPN, CDR2 SVGIG, per germline (reference sequence). CDR3 nucleotide sequence: TGTGCCTGGAGCCGGACCGAACGGGGTGAAAAACTGTTTTTT. Translating gives CAWSRTERGEKLFF.

CDR3 protein: CASSQGADTGELFF. In nucleotides, the CDR3 is TGTGCCAGCAGTCAGGGGGCGGACACCGGGGAGCTGTTTTTT. The chain employs TRBV6-6 and TRBJ2-2; TRBD1 matches 8 bases. Germline values: CDR1 MNHNY, CDR2 SVGAGI (reference sequence). The V and J ends lost 5 bases and 3 bases, in that order; junction bases with no gene match: 2. The CDR3 totals 14 residues.

The V call is TRBV9, the J call TRBJ2-2; TRBD2 aligns across 9 bases. The CDR3 length is 15 residues. Germline V gives CDR1 SGDLS, CDR2 YYNGEE. V shed 0 bases and J 4 bases; nucleotides not matched to a gene: 1. CDR3 in amino acids: CASSVVSGGTGELFF. DNA of the CDR3: TGTGCCAGCAGCGTAGTTAGCGGGGGCACCGGGGAGCTGTTTTTT.

In DNA form, the CDR3 reads TGTGCCAGTAGTATAGCGGAGGGCTCCGGGGAGCTGTTTTTT. This sequence encodes CASSIAEGSGELFF. V and J are TRBV19 and TRBJ2-2; D might be TRBD2 (6 bases). Germline values: CDR1 LNHDA, CDR2 SQIVND (reference sequence). The CDR3 totals 14 residues. The germline V and J ends were trimmed by 1 base and 6 bases, with 9 bases remaining between them. The full variable domain, in which reference TRBV19 and TRBJ2-2 provide the parts outside the CDR3, is DGGITQSPKYLFRKEGQNVTLSCEQNLNHDAMYWYRQDPGQGLRLIYYSQIVNDFQKGDIAEGYSVSREKKESFPLTVTSAQKNPTAFYLCASSIAEGSGELFFGEGSRLTVL.

This clone was counted a single time. The chain employs TRBV7-8 and TRBJ1-6; D not resolved. This CDR3 contains 16 residues. The V end lost 2 bases, the J end lost 5 bases, and 13 bases lay between the germline ends. Germline V gives CDR1 SGHVS, CDR2 FQNEAQ. The CDR3 region is CASSLIGGSDNSPLHF. In nucleotides, the CDR3 is TGTGCCAGCAGCTTAATTGGAGGTAGTGATAATTCACCCCTCCACTTT.